Below are 28 T cell receptor beta chains sequenced from a single sample in a study of T cell repertoires in cytomegalovirus infection. MiXCR was run by TCRdb on the reads, yielding one entry per CDR3 protein. The sample has approximately 730,000 distinct CDR3 sequences, about 27% seen once. Their antigen targets remain unknown. This specimen consisted of cultured CD8+ T cells from PBMCs, obtained from culture after CMV antigen stimulation. The receptors here all came from a human donor in good health (CMV status not recorded). Some clones in this sample may be carry-over from other donors' samples.

This clonotype was recorded once. The genes are TRBV7-9 and TRBJ2-1; D is unclear. The V end lost 2 bases, the J end lost 3 bases, and 11 bases lay between the germline ends. The CDR3 totals 15 residues. Germline values: CDR1 SEHNR, CDR2 FQNEAQ (reference sequence). Here the CDR3 DNA reads TGTGCCAGCAGCTTAACTGGTTCCGACTACAATGAGCAGTTCTTC. This translates into CASSLTGSDYNEQFF.

V is TRBV18 and J is TRBJ2-7; D unclear. This CDR3 is 12 amino acids long. The germline gives CDR1 KGHSH, CDR2 LQKENI. Trimming stripped 5 bases from V and 0 bases from J, with 5 bases between. This CDR3 reads CASSANSYEQYF. CDR3 sequence (DNA): TGTGCCAGCTCAGCTAACTCCTACGAGCAGTACTTC.

This clonotype was recorded a few times. The J gene is TRBJ2-3, the V gene TRBV7-9, with 8 bases lining up with TRBD1. The CDR3 is 14 amino acids. After removal of 5 bases from V and 4 bases from J, the junction contained 5 bases not matched to a gene. Germline V gene sequence: CDR1 SEHNR, CDR2 FQNEAQ (reference sequence). CDR3 region: CASSRTGRADTQYF. As DNA, the CDR3 is TGTGCCAGCAGCCGGACAGGGCGCGCAGATACGCAGTATTTT.

V gene TRBV19 combines with J gene TRBJ1-1; 8 bases fit TRBD1. The germline V gene encodes CDR1 LNHDA and CDR2 SQIVND (reference sequence). With 1 base clipped from V and 0 bases from J, the junction kept 16 bases outside the gene matches. CDR3 length: 20 amino acids. The CDR3 sequence is CASSIVDVGQGAVLNTEAFF. The DNA of the CDR3 is TGTGCCAGTAGTATAGTAGACGTCGGGCAGGGGGCTGTCTTGAACACTGAAGCTTTCTTT.

This clonotype was detected many times. The gene calls are TRBV7-6 and TRBJ1-2; D gene uncertain. Germline V lookup: CDR1 SGHVS, CDR2 FNYEAQ. The V end was cut by 3 bases, the J end by 6 bases, with 11 bases between. The CDR3 extends over 13 amino acids. CDR3 DNA: TGTGCCAGCAGCTTGAATGGGCTAGATGGCTACACCTTC. This encodes CASSLNGLDGYTF.

The rearrangement joins TRBV7-9 to TRBJ2-1, with 7 nucleotides matching TRBD1. The germline V gene encodes CDR1 SEHNR and CDR2 FQNEAQ (reference sequence). The CDR3 extends over 11 amino acids. J was trimmed by 5 bases and V by 10 bases; bases with no gene match: 2. CDR3 in DNA: TGTGCCATCCAGGGGGACAATGAGCAGTTCTTC. Residues: CAIQGDNEQFF.

The chain couples TRBV6-5 to TRBJ1-5; TRBD1 matches 8 bases. V was clipped by 6 bases and J by 7 bases; unmatched bases: 8. The CDR3 is 14 residues long. Germline CDR1 MNHEY, CDR2 SVGAGI. The CDR3 DNA reads as TGTGCCAGCAGGGACAGGGCCTTCAGGCAGCCCCAGCATTTT. This encodes CASRDRAFRQPQHF.

This chain links TRBV6-5 with TRBJ2-2; TRBD2 aligns across 7 bases. The CDR3 length is 13 residues. Germline V gives CDR1 MNHEY, CDR2 SVGAGI. V was pared by 8 bases and J by 6 bases, with 6 bases of the junction left unmatched. The CDR3 reads CASGGGAPGELFF. For the CDR3, the DNA is TGTGCCAGCGGCGGGGGTGCCCCCGGGGAGCTGTTTTTT.

The genes are TRBV5-1 and TRBJ1-6; D is unclear. Germline CDR1 reads SGHRS; CDR2 reads YFSETQ. This CDR3 has 12 residues. The V end lost 8 bases, the J end lost 8 bases, and 11 bases lay between the germline ends. Written as DNA, the CDR3 is TGCGCCAGTGCGGAAGGCCATTCACCCCTCCACTTT. This translates into CASAEGHSPLHF. Complete variable domain (other parts from reference TRBV5-1 and TRBJ1-6): KAGVTQTPRYLIKTRGQQVTLSCSPISGHRSVSWYQQTPGQGLQFLFEYFSETQRNKGNFPGRFSGRQFSNSRSEMNVSTLELGDSALYLCASAEGHSPLHFGNGTRLTVT.

The rearrangement uses TRBV5-6 and TRBJ2-7; D may be TRBD1 or TRBD2 (5 bases each). This CDR3 has 13 amino acids. Germline V lookup: CDR1 SGHDT, CDR2 YYEEEE. V lost 2 bases, J lost 2 bases, and 8 bases lay in between. This chain's CDR3 is CASSFGTTYEQYF. CDR3 coding DNA: TGTGCCAGCAGCTTCGGGACCACCTACGAGCAGTACTTC.

At least ten counts were recorded for this clonotype. J is TRBJ1-6 and V is TRBV7-2; D is perhaps TRBD1 (5 bases). The V gene lost 5 bases and the J gene lost 0 bases, with 11 bases spanning the gap. CDR1 SGHTA and CDR2 FQGNSA come from the germline V gene. The CDR3 has 16 residues. CDR3 in amino acids: CASSASGRSYNSPLHF. The DNA of the CDR3 is TGTGCCAGCAGCGCCTCGGGGCGCTCCTATAATTCACCCCTCCACTTT.

This clonotype appeared a few times. The chain uses TRBV7-9 and TRBJ1-5; 8 nucleotides match TRBD1. CDR3 length: 17 amino acids. V trimming: 4 bases; J trimming: 3 bases; junction bases outside the gene matches: 11. CDR1 and CDR2 (germline): SEHNR, FQNEAQ (reference sequence). CDR3 in DNA: TGTGCCAGCAGCTCATACATGGGACAGGTGATCAATCAGCCCCAGCATTTT. It is translated as CASSSYMGQVINQPQHF.

This clonotype has a single count. The chain uses TRBV5-6 and TRBJ1-5; D is possibly TRBD1 (6 bases). The CDR3 runs to 15 residues. V was trimmed by 5 bases and J by 1 base, leaving 13 bases between them. Per the germline V gene, CDR1 is SGHDT and CDR2 is YYEEEE. CDR3 region: CASSSGGASNQPQHF. CDR3 DNA: TGTGCCAGCAGTTCCGGGGGCGCAAGCAATCAGCCCCAGCATTTT.

There are a few counts of this clonotype. The J gene is TRBJ1-5, the V gene TRBV6-2 or TRBV6-3; no definite D call. The V and J ends lost 0 bases and 7 bases respectively, with 10 bases between them. The germline CDR1 and CDR2 sequences are MNHEY and SVGEGT. The CDR3 spans 14 residues. Here the CDR3 reads CASSYSFRWQPQHF. The CDR3 DNA sequence: TGTGCCAGCAGTTACTCGTTTCGCTGGCAGCCCCAGCATTTT.

This clonotype was observed a few times. The chain recombines TRBV16 with TRBJ2-7, with D possibly matching TRBD1 (5 bases). CDR3 length equals 15 residues. Germline V gene sequence: CDR1 KGHSY, CDR2 FQNENV. The V and J ends lost 7 bases and 1 base respectively, with 17 bases between them. Written as DNA, the CDR3 is TGTGCCAGCAAGACCAATACAGGCCTATCCTACGAGCAGTACTTC. Translating it yields CASKTNTGLSYEQYF.

The CDR3: CASSLAEKSSYEQYF. CDR3 DNA: TGTGCCAGCAGCTTAGCCGAGAAGAGCTCCTACGAGCAGTACTTC. V and J are TRBV7-9 and TRBJ2-7; D is uncertain. Germline V CDR1 and CDR2: SEHNR, FQNEAQ (reference sequence). The CDR3 covers 15 residues. Trimming left V 0 bases short and J 0 bases short, with 9 bases between.

There are many counts of this clonotype. The chain recombines TRBV10-3 with TRBJ2-3; D may match TRBD1 or TRBD2 (6 bases each). The V end was cut by 7 bases, the J end by 1 base, with 21 bases between. The germline V gene encodes CDR1 ENHRY and CDR2 SYGVKD. The CDR3 loop spans 17 amino acids. The CDR3 loop is CAITSGAWETGTDTQYF. In DNA, the CDR3 is TGTGCCATCACTTCGGGGGCCTGGGAGACTGGCACAGATACGCAGTATTTT.

The chain recombines TRBV19 with TRBJ1-1, with a weak D call TRBD1 (6 bases). This CDR3 has 14 amino acids. Per germline, CDR1 LNHDA and CDR2 SQIVND (reference sequence). Trimming left V 1 base short and J 5 bases short, with 11 bases between. CDR3 in DNA: TGTGCCAGTAGTATAGGGGGGGCAGGGACTGAAGCTTTCTTT. The encoded protein is CASSIGGAGTEAFF.

The chain has TRBV5-6 and TRBJ1-2; D not certain. The V gene's germline CDR1 is SGHDT and CDR2 YYEEEE. The V and J ends lost 4 bases and 8 bases respectively, with 12 bases between them. The CDR3 loop spans 12 amino acids. The CDR3 coding sequence is TGTGCCAGCAGCATAGCGCGCGGCGGCTACACCTTC. It encodes CASSIARGGYTF.

In this sample, this clonotype turned up a few times. This chain links TRBV5-4 with TRBJ1-1; tentative D call: TRBD1 (5 bases). The CDR3 contains 14 residues. V was clipped by 4 bases and J by 1 base, with 11 bases between them. Germline assignment: CDR1 SGHNT and CDR2 YYREEE (reference sequence). DNA of the CDR3: TGTGCCAGCAGCCAAATCAGGGAGAACACTGAAGCTTTCTTT. This sequence encodes CASSQIRENTEAFF.

This clonotype showed up many times. This rearrangement joins TRBV7-2 to TRBJ2-1; 8 bases line up with TRBD1. The CDR3 is 16 amino acids. CDR1 and CDR2 from the germline V gene are SGHTA and FQGNSA. V was clipped by 6 bases and J by 5 bases; unmatched bases: 12. The CDR3 DNA reads as TGTGCCAGCAGGTCAATCAGGGGGCCGGGGAACAATGAGCAGTTCTTC. Its protein is CASRSIRGPGNNEQFF.

This clonotype was picked up a small number of times. The chain recombines TRBV7-9 with TRBJ2-2; no firm D call. CDR1 is SEHNR and CDR2 is FQNEAQ in the germline V gene (reference sequence). The CDR3 runs 12 residues. Trimming left V 10 bases short and J 4 bases short, with 10 bases between. CDR3 nucleotides: TGTGCCATCTCTGACGGCACCGGGGAGCTGTTTTTT. Translation gives CAISDGTGELFF.

This clonotype was counted only a few times. This chain uses TRBV6-2 or TRBV6-3 with TRBJ2-3, with a weak D call TRBD2 (5 bases). The ends were cut back, 6 bases at V and 6 bases at J, with 10 bases in the middle. The CDR3 consists of 12 residues. CDR1 and CDR2 (germline): MNHEY, SVGEGT. The CDR3 protein is CASRPVADTQYF. The DNA of the CDR3 is TGTGCCAGCAGACCCGTAGCGGATACGCAGTATTTT.

The chain carries TRBV4-1 and TRBJ2-1; 9 bases fit TRBD1. The CDR3 is 15 amino acids. Germline V gene sequence: CDR1 MGHRA, CDR2 YSYEKL. V trimming: 3 bases; J trimming: 7 bases; junction bases outside the gene matches: 7. CDR3 nucleotides: TGCGCCAGCAGCCATACAGGGGGCGTGCAGAATGAGCAGTTCTTC. Protein product: CASSHTGGVQNEQFF.

The sample holds a few counts of this clonotype. CDR3 in amino acids: CATSVAGGTDTQYF. CDR3 bases: TGTGCCACGTCCGTCGCGGGGGGCACAGATACGCAGTATTTT. The chain employs TRBV15 and TRBJ2-3; 7 bases align to TRBD2. The V gene's germline CDR1 is LNHNV and CDR2 YYDKDF (reference sequence). V shed 9 bases and J 1 base; nucleotides not matched to a gene: 7. The CDR3 contains 14 residues.

The V call is TRBV4-1, the J call TRBJ2-5; TRBD2 might be the D (5 bases). Trimming took off 2 bases at V and 5 bases at J, with 18 bases between the two ends. Germline lookup yields CDR1 MGHRA and CDR2 YSYEKL. The CDR3 spans 16 residues. Here the CDR3 DNA reads TGCGCCAGCAGCCAAAAAGACTACCGGTCAATGGAGACCCAGTACTTC. Its protein is CASSQKDYRSMETQYF.

V is TRBV5-1 and J is TRBJ2-4; TRBD1 aligns across 12 bases. The V and J ends lost 4 bases and 8 bases, in that order; junction bases with no gene match: 7. The CDR3 covers 15 residues. In germline, CDR1 is SGHRS, CDR2 YFSETQ. The CDR3 nucleotides read TGCGCCAGCAGCCAGGGACAGGGGGCGCCCCACATTCAGTACTTC. This encodes CASSQGQGAPHIQYF.

Points on this clonotype: Relative to the germline gene, one junction end is altered; a read error may explain this. The chain combines TRBV6-5 with TRBJ1-4, with 7 bases identical to TRBD1. The germline CDR1 and CDR2 sequences are MNHEY and SVGAGI. CDR3 length: 15 residues. The CDR3 sequence is CASSDYDTGDEKPFF. The CDR3 DNA follows: TGTGCCAGCAGTGACTATGACACAGGGGATGAAAAACCGTTTTTT.